This TCR beta chain derives from a study of T cell responses to AZD1222 COVID-19 vaccine. To note about this clone: Other DNA sequences in the sample encode the same CDR3.

Only in-frame clones appear in the TCRdb table, and some are missing; sequencing was by immunoSEQ multiplex PCR. The table includes about 120,000 clones, around 92% detected once. V was pared by 1 base and J by 3 bases, with 11 bases between. Looked up from germline, CDR1 is SGHRS and CDR2 is YFSETQ. The CDR3 is 15 amino acids. The source was peripheral blood, collected 28 days after the second AZD1222 dose. The gene calls are TRBV5-1 and TRBJ1-5; the D gene is possibly TRBD1 (5 bases). The clonotype originates from an adult who received the AZD1222 COVID-19 vaccine. CDR3 region: CASSLRGDSNQPQHF. The DNA of the CDR3 is TGCGCCAGCAGCTTGCGAGGGGATTCCAATCAGCCCCAGCATTTT.